This T cell receptor beta chain is from a study of T cells in localized non-small cell lung cancer (dated by TCRdb to about 2020). Study-level background: Comparing tumors with uninvolved tumor-adjacent lungs, the study looked at the T cell repertoires of around 250 patients with early-stage NSCLC. All 240 or so NSCLC patients in the cohort were treatment-naive and had localized lung tumors that were resected. NSCLC patients had a mean age of around 61 years, and fewer than 150 were male and 85 to 110 female. The paper as a whole reports these results and caveats: A median of approximately 55 of the top 100 tumor clones were detected in paired uninvolved adjacent lung, and 28 of these tumor clones were also found among the top 100 clones of the paired uninvolved adjacent lung. Uninvolved tumor-adjacent lung showed the highest T cell clonality, higher than tumor, which suggests more focused antigenic responses in the uninvolved tumor-adjacent lung. Longer overall survival was associated with higher T cell density in blood, whereas shorter survival was associated with higher clonality in adjacent lung. Because multi-region tumor sequencing was not performed, intratumor heterogeneity could not be ruled out. Since the design was exploratory, TCR variables were selected using unadjusted p-values with no false-discovery rate correction.

In this sample, this clone turned up a few times. Its antigen remains unidentified. No much larger clone exists at a distance of one base, and base qualities are not known. At diagnosis, tumor, uninvolved tumor-adjacent lung and peripheral blood were collected and then preserved as a mix of FFPE and fresh-frozen material. Blood samples were analyzed as peripheral blood mononuclear cells for TCR repertoire profiling. TCR beta CDR3 regions were sequenced from DNA using the immunoSEQ Assay. Turning to the authors' computational methods: To compute T cell density, TCR beta template counts were normalized to usable DNA, which was estimated by amplifying housekeeping genes. Richness was estimated using the preseqR package, with extrapolation to 400,000 templates for PBMC samples and to 120,000 templates for tissue samples. Clonality was defined by subtracting Pielou's evenness from one. Tissue-enriched TCRs were identified through differential abundance testing performed on productive amino-acid clonotypes, with a minimum total count of 5 and an alpha of 0.1. The Jaccard Index and the Morisita Overlap Index were used to measure how much the repertoires overlapped between compartments. GLIPH grouped TCR beta CDR3s together with public tetramer-defined viral CDR3s, and a viral motif had to include at least three viral sequences and also show V-gene enrichment. TCRdb took this table from immuneACCESS and kept in-frame rearrangements with V and J called. Such tables lack part of the clones; where checked against another copy, unresolved V genes explain under half of the gap, and the rest is unexplained. V and J calls and clone size are given by that table; D and trimming were obtained from the DNA. This sample is represented by 70,000 to 95,000 clones; under 95% of them were singletons. Over 3.5% of the sample belongs to the ten largest clones.

In the germline V gene (reference sequence), CDR1 corresponds to GTSNPN and CDR2 to SVGIG. V is shortened by 3 bases, J by 4 bases, and the region joining them spans 9 bases. The CDR3 spans 12 residues, from the cysteine through the phenylalanine. The DNA shown is the 36-base CDR3, in frame from base 1. Sequenced here: PBMCs, sampled before any cancer treatment. The origin of this receptor is a woman aged 40 to 75 with stage II squamous cell lung carcinoma. The chain is encoded by TRBV30 joined to TRBJ2-5, with the D gene not clear enough to name. The CDR3 protein is CAWRRSRETQYF. The DNA sequence is given as TGTGCCTGGAGGCGTAGCCGAGAGACCCAGTACTTC.